The rows below give T cell receptor beta chains drawn from one sample of a study of blood T cell repertoires in COVID-19. Libraries were prepared by immunoSEQ multiplex PCR; TCRdb keeps only in-frame clonotypes and omits some of them. The sample has over 120,000 clones; roughly 80% are singletons. The sample taken for sequencing was peripheral blood. These receptors originate from a woman aged 60 to 75 with acute or convalescent COVID-19. Both conserved end residues are part of each CDR3. D genes are given only for firm matches. Clone size is stated in some rows and not others, as once, few, many or a class when expanded.

CDR3: CATSRDTVAGELFF
DNA: TGTGCCACCAGCAGAGATACGGTGGCCGGGGAGCTGTTTTTT
size: .
J: TRBJ2-2
V: TRBV15
D: .

CDR3: CASSVGLAGDGDTQYF
DNA: TGTGCCAGCAGCGTAGGACTAGCGGGAGATGGGGATACGCAGTATTTT
size: .
J: TRBJ2-3
V: TRBV9
D: TRBD2

CDR3: CASRRRGAHQPLHF
DNA: TGTGCCAGCAGGCGCCGGGGGGCGCACCAACCCCTCCACTTT
size: few
J: TRBJ1-6
V: TRBV28
D: .

CDR3: CASSKGAVGNEKLFF
DNA: TGTGCCAGCAGCAAGGGGGCCGTAGGAAATGAAAAACTGTTTTTT
size: .
J: TRBJ1-4
V: TRBV5-4
D: TRBD1

CDR3: CASSYGGQGTYEQYF
DNA: TGTGCCAGCAGTTACGGCGGACAGGGCACCTACGAGCAGTACTTC
size: .
J: TRBJ2-7
V: TRBV6-5
D: TRBD1

CDR3: CASSLAGLAQETQYF
DNA: TGTGCCAGCAGTTTGGCGGGGCTGGCCCAAGAGACCCAGTACTTC
size: .
J: TRBJ2-5
V: TRBV28
D: .

CDR3: CASSPAGQGSTGELFF
DNA: TGTGCCAGCTCACCAGCGGGACAGGGCTCGACCGGGGAGCTGTTTTTT
size: .
J: TRBJ2-2
V: TRBV18
D: TRBD1

CDR3: CASSPQGQGRNNEQFF
DNA: TGTGCCAGCAGTCCCCAGGGACAGGGACGAAACAATGAGCAGTTCTTC
size: few
J: TRBJ2-1
V: TRBV6-2/TRBV6-3
D: TRBD1

CDR3: CASSFIGRYASGSRELFF
DNA: TGTGCCAGCAGTTTCATTGGTCGGTATGCTAGCGGGAGTCGGGAGCTGTTTTTT
size: .
J: TRBJ2-2
V: TRBV27
D: TRBD2

CDR3: CARTRNLDNLALHF
DNA: TGTGCCAGGACTAGAAACCTCGATAATCTTGCACTCCACTTT
size: .
J: TRBJ1-6
V: TRBV21-1
D: .

CDR3: CASSANRGRENTEAFF
DNA: TGCGCCAGCAGCGCCAACAGGGGGAGGGAGAACACTGAAGCTTTCTTT
size: .
J: TRBJ1-1
V: TRBV5-1
D: TRBD1

CDR3: CATSEPTGTGELFF
DNA: TGTGCCACCAGTGAACCCACAGGCACCGGGGAGCTGTTTTTT
size: .
J: TRBJ2-2
V: TRBV24-1
D: .

CDR3: CASRLETGEAGGNQPQHF
DNA: TGTGCCAGCAGACTCGAGACAGGGGAAGCGGGTGGCAATCAGCCCCAGCATTTT
size: .
J: TRBJ1-5
V: TRBV27
D: TRBD1

CDR3: CASSPDKNTEAFF
DNA: TGTGCCAGCTCACCTGACAAGAACACTGAAGCTTTCTTT
size: .
J: TRBJ1-1
V: TRBV18
D: .

CDR3: CASSLSTGDTQYF
DNA: TGTGCCAGCAGCTTAAGTACGGGAGATACGCAGTATTTT
size: .
J: TRBJ2-3
V: TRBV7-2
D: .

CDR3: CASSQETGSNTGELFF
DNA: TGTGCCAGCAGTCAAGAGACAGGGAGTAACACCGGGGAGCTGTTTTTT
size: .
J: TRBJ2-2
V: TRBV6-4
D: TRBD1

CDR3: CASSLDLPSPNEQFF
DNA: TGTGCCAGCAGCTTAGATCTCCCGTCTCCCAATGAGCAGTTCTTC
size: .
J: TRBJ2-1
V: TRBV11-2
D: .

CDR3: CASSQERLAGVSTDTQYF
DNA: TGCGCCAGCAGCCAAGAACGACTAGCGGGAGTTAGCACAGATACGCAGTATTTT
size: .
J: TRBJ2-3
V: TRBV4-3
D: TRBD2

CDR3: CASSPRTGSSYNEQFF
DNA: TGTGCCAGCAGCCCTAGGACAGGGAGCTCCTACAATGAGCAGTTCTTC
size: once
J: TRBJ2-1
V: TRBV7-2
D: TRBD1

CDR3: CASSRRGTSYNEQFF
DNA: TGTGCCAGCAGCCGGCGTGGGACTTCCTACAATGAGCAGTTCTTC
size: .
J: TRBJ2-1
V: TRBV5-8
D: .

CDR3: CASSQLQGWTNTGELFF
DNA: TGTGCCAGCTCACAACTACAGGGTTGGACGAACACCGGGGAGCTGTTTTTT
size: .
J: TRBJ2-2
V: TRBV18
D: .

CDR3: CASSQDRLAYTGELFF
DNA: TGTGCCAGCAGCCAAGATCGTCTAGCCTACACCGGGGAGCTGTTTTTT
size: .
J: TRBJ2-2
V: TRBV3-1/TRBV3-2
D: .

CDR3: CASSSGLATDTQYF
DNA: TGTGCCAGCAGCTCGGGACTAGCAACAGATACGCAGTATTTT
size: .
J: TRBJ2-3
V: TRBV7-3
D: TRBD2

CDR3: CASSPSAGSDTQYF
DNA: TGTGCCAGCAGCCCCTCGGCGGGGTCGGATACGCAGTATTTT
size: .
J: TRBJ2-3
V: TRBV4-2
D: .

CDR3: CASSAVEQFF
DNA: TGTGCCAGCAGTGCCGTCGAGCAGTTCTTC
size: .
J: TRBJ2-1
V: TRBV2
D: .

CDR3: CASSSGGRETQYF
DNA: TGTGCCAGCAGCTCAGGGGGTAGGGAGACCCAGTACTTC
size: .
J: TRBJ2-5
V: TRBV5-4
D: TRBD1

CDR3: CASSMMAGRKGNQPQHF
DNA: TGTGCCAGTAGTATGATGGCAGGGCGAAAGGGCAATCAGCCCCAGCATTTT
size: .
J: TRBJ1-5
V: TRBV19
D: .

CDR3: CASSPTSGRYNEQFF
DNA: TGTGCCAGCAGCCCTACTAGCGGGAGGTACAATGAGCAGTTCTTC
size: .
J: TRBJ2-1
V: TRBV7-2
D: TRBD2

CDR3: CASSQDEIAGVKETQYF
DNA: TGCGCCAGCAGCCAAGACGAAATAGCGGGAGTAAAAGAGACCCAGTACTTC
size: once
J: TRBJ2-5
V: TRBV4-1
D: TRBD2

CDR3: CASSVGTGVKDTQYF
DNA: TGCGCCAGCAGCGTGGGGACAGGGGTCAAGGATACGCAGTATTTT
size: few
J: TRBJ2-3
V: TRBV5-1
D: TRBD1

CDR3: CASNRPAQSSYNSPLHF
DNA: TGTGCCAGCAATCGGCCGGCACAGAGCTCCTATAATTCACCCCTCCACTTT
size: .
J: TRBJ1-6
V: TRBV5-5
D: .

CDR3: CASRTVYNSPLHF
DNA: TGTGCCAGCAGGACAGTTTATAATTCACCCCTCCACTTT
size: .
J: TRBJ1-6
V: TRBV6-5
D: .

CDR3: CASSLAGGRTDTQYF
DNA: TGTGCCAGCAGCTTAGCCGGAGGGCGCACAGATACGCAGTATTTT
size: .
J: TRBJ2-3
V: TRBV5-4
D: .

CDR3: CASSPGGARHPYSYEQYF
DNA: TGTGCCAGCAGTCCCGGGGGGGCCAGACACCCCTATTCCTACGAGCAGTACTTC
size: .
J: TRBJ2-7
V: TRBV2
D: TRBD2

CDR3: CASRGLSGGRFEKLFF
DNA: TGTGCCAGCAGAGGTCTCTCCGGGGGGCGTTTTGAAAAACTGTTTTTT
size: .
J: TRBJ1-4
V: TRBV2
D: .

CDR3: CASSQETRQGYYGYTF
DNA: TGCGCCAGCAGCCAAGAGACCAGGCAGGGGTACTATGGCTACACCTTC
size: .
J: TRBJ1-2
V: TRBV4-3
D: .

CDR3: CASSAGDTNQPQHF
DNA: TGTGCCAGCAGTGCAGGGGACACCAATCAGCCCCAGCATTTT
size: many
J: TRBJ1-5
V: TRBV6-2/TRBV6-3
D: .

CDR3: CASSRQGQGSPLHF
DNA: TGTGCCAGCAGTCGACAGGGGCAGGGTTCACCCCTCCACTTT
size: .
J: TRBJ1-6
V: TRBV2
D: TRBD1

CDR3: CASHRSPGSNQPQHF
DNA: TGTGCCAGTCATCGATCTCCAGGGAGCAATCAGCCCCAGCATTTT
size: .
J: TRBJ1-5
V: TRBV19
D: .

CDR3: CAWSVQGYGYTF
DNA: TGTGCCTGGAGTGTACAGGGCTACGGCTACACCTTC
size: .
J: TRBJ1-2
V: TRBV30
D: .

CDR3: CASGGTGGFGANVLTF
DNA: TGTGCCAGCGGAGGGACAGGGGGCTTTGGGGCCAACGTCCTGACTTTC
size: .
J: TRBJ2-6
V: TRBV14
D: TRBD1

CDR3: CASSLRGGIQETQYF
DNA: TGTGCCAGCAGCTTAAGAGGCGGGATCCAAGAGACCCAGTACTTC
size: .
J: TRBJ2-5
V: TRBV7-3
D: .

CDR3: CASSSNTGATYNSPLHF
DNA: TGTGCCAGCAGCTCGAACACAGGGGCCACCTATAATTCACCCCTCCACTTT
size: .
J: TRBJ1-6
V: TRBV5-6
D: TRBD1

CDR3: CASRAPNQETQYF
DNA: TGTGCCAGCAGGGCACCGAATCAAGAGACCCAGTACTTC
size: .
J: TRBJ2-5
V: TRBV28
D: .

CDR3: CASSSDSDEKLFF
DNA: TGTGCCAGCAGCTCTGACAGTGATGAAAAACTGTTTTTT
size: .
J: TRBJ1-4
V: TRBV7-2
D: .

CDR3: CASSTLASGSYNEQFF
DNA: TGTGCCAGCAGCACCCTAGCTAGCGGGAGCTACAATGAGCAGTTCTTC
size: few
J: TRBJ2-1
V: TRBV7-9
D: TRBD2

CDR3: CASSLLIPGNTIYF
DNA: TGTGCCAGCAGTTTATTAATTCCTGGAAACACCATATATTTT
size: .
J: TRBJ1-3
V: TRBV28
D: .